The clone carrying this T cell receptor (beta chain) showed up many times. The data stem from a study of T-cell reconstitution after alpha-beta-depleted transplantation in children. Trimming took 7 bases from V and 0 from J, leaving 13 bases between them. The germline V gene encodes CDR1 MNHEY and CDR2 SMNVEV (reference sequence). This CDR3 region has 14 residues. TCRbeta library preparation incorporated unique molecular identifiers. TCRdb passed the PCR reads through MiXCR, listing each CDR3 protein once. The sample yields approximately 300,000 distinct CDR3 sequences, about 9.9% seen once. The V call is TRBV27, the J call TRBJ2-7; D not resolved. The receptor was isolated from a male patient aged 2 to 9 who had a stem cell transplant for chronic granulomatous disease, so the T cells may come from the graft donor. The sample consisted of peripheral blood, taken 180 days after TCRalphabeta/CD19-depleted stem cell transplant. In nucleotides, the CDR3 is TGTGCCAGCAAAGGTTTGGCGGCCTCCTACGAGCAGTACTTC. It encodes CASKGLAASYEQYF.